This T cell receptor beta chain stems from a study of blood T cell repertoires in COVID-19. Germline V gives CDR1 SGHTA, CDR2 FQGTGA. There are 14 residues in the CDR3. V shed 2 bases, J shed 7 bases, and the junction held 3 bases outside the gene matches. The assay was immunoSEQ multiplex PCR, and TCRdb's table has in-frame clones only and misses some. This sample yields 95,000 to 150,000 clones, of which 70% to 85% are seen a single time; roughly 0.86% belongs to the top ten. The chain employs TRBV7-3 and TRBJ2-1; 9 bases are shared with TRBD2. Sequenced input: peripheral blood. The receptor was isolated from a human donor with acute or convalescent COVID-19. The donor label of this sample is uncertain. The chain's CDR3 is CASSLAGGSNEQFF. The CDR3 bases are TGTGCCAGCAGCTTAGCGGGGGGGTCAAATGAGCAGTTCTTC.